This T cell receptor (beta chain) derives from a study of CD8+ T cells in alopecia areata (dated by TCRdb to about 2018). About the full investigation: To study T cell clonal expansion in alopecia areata, the researchers applied high-throughput TCRbeta sequencing to both the C3H/HeJ mouse model and human patients. Scalp tissue and sorted CD4+ and CD8+ peripheral blood T cells from patchy and totalis/universalis alopecia areata patients and from healthy controls were covered by human TCRbeta sequencing. Scalp clonality was compared among normal scalp (n=4), patchy alopecia areata scalp (n=8), and alopecia totalis/universalis scalp (n=8). The RNA source kit depended on sample type: the PAXgene miRNA kit for fixed scalp, the miRNeasy kit for PBMCs, and the RNeasy kit for mouse skin. TCRbeta CDR3 regions were amplified by immunoSEQ multiplex PCR with 35 Vbeta forward and 13 Jbeta reverse primers.

The CDR3 spans 15 residues, from the cysteine through the phenylalanine. The only DNA kept is the CDR3, 45 bases in frame from the first base. V lost 5 bases and J lost 5 bases; the stretch between them is 18 bases long. Looking up the germline V gene (reference sequence) yields CDR1 MNHEY and CDR2 SMNVEV. Lesional scalp punch biopsies and peripheral blood were obtained from alopecia areata patients. After PBMCs were isolated by density centrifugation and stained for CD3, CD4 and CD8, a FACSAria was used to sort CD4+ and CD8+ T cells. The untreated alopecia areata patients were recruited through a multicenter biomarker study. For five or six biomarker-study patients, blood CD8+ T cells were further sorted into NKG2D-low and NKG2D-high fractions. Libraries were constructed by the immunoSEQ multiplex PCR assay. RNA was extracted from all samples and reverse transcribed into cDNA, which served as template for TCR sequencing. First-strand cDNA was synthesized with SuperScript III using a 2:1 mix of oligo-dT and random hexamers. A synthetic immune receptor repertoire was used to measure amplification bias, and any remaining bias was corrected computationally. The authors' analysis ran thus. Raw reads were preprocessed to remove errors, and CDR3 was defined according to IMGT conventions as the region from the conserved cysteine to phenylalanine. Clonality was computed as 1 minus the Shannon entropy, with the entropy normalized by log2 of the number of productive unique TCRs. Whether scalp clones were CD4 or CD8 was inferred by matching scalp TCRbeta sequences against CD4 and CD8 repertoires sorted from blood. The source is immuneACCESS, and TCRdb retained only in-frame sequences with V and J called. Part of the clones is not carried over; for the studies checked, unresolved V genes explain less than half of this, and the remainder is unexplained. Clonal size and the V and J genes are those of that table, whereas D and trimming came from the DNA. This sample holds about 110,000 clones; approximately 61% were observed only once. The ten most abundant clones make up over 20% of the sample.

On the study overall, not on this receptor specifically: Shared TCR sequences between patients were less evident than in mice, which may be partly attributable to HLA diversity in the patient population. Compared with normal scalp, lesional scalp had higher clonality and more expanded CD8+ clones, particularly in alopecia totalis/universalis, a pattern that suggests antigenic drive. Resident alphabeta T cells in normal human skin are also sequenced, complicating scalp TCR repertoire analysis, unlike mouse skin dominated by gammadelta T cells.

Note on this clone: Its specific antigen is unknown. Base qualities are not at hand, and no much larger clone is one base apart.

Recombination joined TRBV27 with TRBJ2-5; confidence is insufficient to name the D gene. Sequencing was performed on NKG2D-low CD8+ T cells sorted from blood. Sample cell subset or site, as interpreted from the label and publication: sorted CD8+ NKG2D-low blood T cells. The origin of this receptor is a human donor with alopecia areata. The CDR3 region: CASSLYDGLSETQYF. At the DNA level, the sequence is TGTGCCAGCAGTCTTTACGACGGGTTATCGGAGACCCAGTACTTC.